These 21 T cell receptor beta chains were sequenced from one sample in a study of cytomegalovirus exposure and HLA in healthy donors. It was with 60 Vbeta and 13 Jbeta primers that the PCR ran. Repertoires were generated with immunoSEQ multiplex PCR, while TCRdb's copy carries only in-frame clones and drops some. The sample holds 150,000 to 200,000 clones, roughly 75% seen once. Sample: PBMCs. These receptors were collected from a woman aged 40 to 49 in good health and CMV-seropositive.

The chain links TRBV5-5 to TRBJ1-2; perhaps TRBD1 as D (5 bases). Germline V CDR1 and CDR2: SGHKS, YYEKEE (reference sequence). V was pared by 0 bases and J by 4 bases, with 16 bases between. The CDR3 is 16 residues long. The chain's CDR3 is CASSLVREGPSYGYTF. In nucleotides, the CDR3 is TGTGCCAGCAGCTTGGTAAGGGAGGGACCGAGCTATGGCTACACCTTC. The variable domain in full, with the rest retrieved from reference TRBV5-5 and TRBJ1-2, is DAGVTQSPTHLIKTRGQQVTLRCSPISGHKSVSWYQQVLGQGPQFIFQYYEKEERGRGNFPDRFSARQFPNYSSELNVNALLLGDSALYLCASSLVREGPSYGYTFGSGTRLTVV.

The chain joins TRBV19 to TRBJ2-7; 9 nucleotides agree with TRBD1. This CDR3 comprises 14 residues. CDR1 and CDR2 from the germline V gene are LNHDA and SQIVND (reference sequence). V trimming: 5 bases; J trimming: 2 bases; junction bases outside the gene matches: 4. The CDR3: CASSSNRGPYEQYF. The CDR3 nucleotides read TGTGCCAGTAGTTCGAACAGGGGGCCCTACGAGCAGTACTTC.

This sequence joins TRBV28 and TRBJ2-1, with 16 bases fitting TRBD2. The V gene's germline CDR1 is MDHEN and CDR2 SYDVKM. V lost 2 bases, J lost 6 bases, and 10 bases stayed unmatched. The CDR3 consists of 19 residues. The CDR3 nucleotides are TGTGCCAGCAGTTTAGCGGGAAGGGGGACTAGCGGGAGGGCCAATGAGCAGTTCTTC. Its translation: CASSLAGRGTSGRANEQFF.

The chain couples TRBV5-1 to TRBJ2-1; 10 nucleotides line up with TRBD2. This CDR3 is built from 15 residues. Germline values: CDR1 SGHRS, CDR2 YFSETQ. Germline trimming cut 2 bases from V and 3 bases from J; bases unmatched to any gene: 2. CDR3 residues: CASSFGTSDYNEQFF. The CDR3 bases are TGCGCCAGCAGCTTCGGGACTAGCGACTACAATGAGCAGTTCTTC. Looking up the rest from reference TRBV5-1 and TRBJ2-1 gives the full variable domain: KAGVTQTPRYLIKTRGQQVTLSCSPISGHRSVSWYQQTPGQGLQFLFEYFSETQRNKGNFPGRFSGRQFSNSRSEMNVSTLELGDSALYLCASSFGTSDYNEQFFGPGTRLTVL.

The chain links TRBV6-1 to TRBJ2-2, with D possibly being TRBD1 (6 bases). From germline, CDR1 is MNHNS and CDR2 SASEGT. There are 15 residues in the CDR3. The ends were cut back, 7 bases at V and 4 bases at J, with 16 bases in the middle. The CDR3 DNA is TGTGCCAGCAATTTCCAGGGGTTAACCACCGGGGAGCTGTTTTTT. Its translation is CASNFQGLTTGELFF.

The V call is TRBV11-2, the J call TRBJ1-1, with D maybe TRBD1 (6 bases). V gave up 1 base and J gave up 5 bases, with 14 bases separating them. The CDR3 loop spans 15 amino acids. CDR1 and CDR2 from the germline V gene are SGHAT and FQNNGV. CDR3 sequence reads: CASSLAGGAGTEAFF. Written as DNA, the CDR3 is TGTGCCAGCAGCTTAGCGGGGGGGGCTGGGACTGAAGCTTTCTTT.

This clone was detected only a few times. The chain employs TRBV15 and TRBJ2-5; the match to TRBD2 covers 7 bases. CDR3 length: 15 residues. J gave up 1 base and V 8 bases, and 10 bases lay outside the gene matches. CDR1 is LNHNV, CDR2 YYDKDF, per germline (reference sequence). The CDR3 bases are TGTGCCACCTCTCCCCGGGACTATCTCCAAGAGACCCAGTACTTC. Its translation is CATSPRDYLQETQYF.

There are a few counts of this clone. The V and J genes are TRBV5-1 and TRBJ2-1; 7 nucleotides line up with TRBD1. Looked up from germline, CDR1 is SGHRS and CDR2 is YFSETQ. CDR3 length equals 14 residues. The J segment lost 2 bases and the V segment lost 3 bases, leaving 2 bases of the junction unmatched. CDR3 residues: CASSWDRTYNEQFF. CDR3 bases: TGCGCCAGCAGCTGGGACAGAACCTACAATGAGCAGTTCTTC.

The chain combines TRBV28 with TRBJ1-5; no clear D gene. The CDR3 length is 14 residues. The V and J ends lost 2 bases and 1 base respectively, with 6 bases between them. CDR1 is MDHEN and CDR2 is SYDVKM in the germline V gene. The CDR3 spells CASSLTGSNQPQHF. The CDR3 DNA reads TGTGCCAGCAGTTTAACGGGGAGCAATCAGCCCCAGCATTTT.

This sequence joins TRBV4-2 and TRBJ2-1; 15 bases are a match to TRBD2. From germline, CDR1 is LGHNA and CDR2 YNFKEQ. This CDR3 region has 20 residues. The junction had 11 bases not matched to a gene; V was cut back by 0 bases and J by 5 bases. CDR3 amino acids: CASSQEPGLAGGQGHNEQFF. The CDR3 coding sequence is TGTGCCAGCAGCCAAGAACCCGGACTAGCGGGAGGGCAGGGCCACAATGAGCAGTTCTTC.

V usage is TRBV28 and J usage is TRBJ2-7; 13 bases align to TRBD2. The CDR3 contains 21 residues. CDR1 and CDR2 from the germline V gene are MDHEN and SYDVKM. The V and J ends lost 3 bases and 0 bases, in that order; junction bases with no gene match: 17. Here the CDR3 reads CASSLARPGTSGALLSYEQYF. Here the CDR3 DNA reads TGTGCCAGCAGTTTGGCCCGCCCAGGGACTAGCGGGGCCCTACTCTCCTACGAGCAGTACTTC.

The chain joins TRBV19 to TRBJ1-5; 8 bases are shared with TRBD1. This CDR3 has 16 amino acids. V gave up 6 bases and J gave up 0 bases; unmatched junction bases: 7. Germline V gives CDR1 LNHDA, CDR2 SQIVND (reference sequence). The CDR3 DNA reads as TGTGCCAGTAGCGGGACAGGACATTATAGCAATCAGCCCCAGCATTTT. Translation: CASSGTGHYSNQPQHF.

The chain combines TRBV7-2 with TRBJ2-5; TRBD1 matches 7 bases. The CDR3 runs to 15 residues. Germline CDR1 and CDR2: SGHTA and FQGNSA. V lost 4 bases, J lost 7 bases, and 12 bases stayed unmatched. This CDR3 reads CASSWDRPGRGTQYF. As DNA, the CDR3 is TGTGCCAGCAGCTGGGACAGACCGGGTCGAGGGACCCAGTACTTC.

In its sample, this clone was seen a few times. The chain uses TRBV6-6 and TRBJ1-6; D might be TRBD1 (5 bases). V was cut by 11 bases and J by 7 bases, with 12 bases left in between. This CDR3 comprises 12 residues. Per germline, CDR1 MNHNY and CDR2 SVGAGI (reference sequence). The CDR3 region has the DNA TGTGCCTCCCCGCGGGGGAATTCACCCCTCCACTTT. Residues: CASPRGNSPLHF.

This chain uses TRBV29-1 with TRBJ2-2; TRBD1 might be the D (5 bases). The germline V gene encodes CDR1 SQVTM and CDR2 ANQGSEA. With 3 bases removed from V and 6 bases from J, the gap between germline ends came to 11 bases. The CDR3 length is 13 residues. CDR3 protein: CSVDREGAGELFF. For the CDR3, the DNA is TGCAGCGTTGACAGGGAAGGGGCCGGGGAGCTGTTTTTT.

V usage is TRBV14 and J usage is TRBJ1-3, with TRBD1 matching 12 bases. The CDR3 has 19 amino acids. V was clipped by 3 bases and J by 3 bases; unmatched bases: 12. Germline V gene lookup returns CDR1 SGHDN and CDR2 FVKESK. In DNA form, the CDR3 reads TGTGCCAGCAGCCACGACGTCCGTGGGACAGGGGGCTTTGGAAACACCATATATTTT. Its translation: CASSHDVRGTGGFGNTIYF.

This chain joins TRBV29-1 and TRBJ2-5; maybe TRBD2 (6 bases). Germline CDR1 SQVTM, CDR2 ANQGSEA. V was pared by 6 bases and J by 2 bases, with 10 bases between. The CDR3 has 12 amino acids. CDR3 amino acids: CSVARGQETQYF. The CDR3 DNA reads TGCAGCGTCGCCCGGGGGCAAGAGACCCAGTACTTC.

The chain is built from TRBV28 and TRBJ1-4; TRBD1 matches at 7 bases. Germline values: CDR1 MDHEN, CDR2 SYDVKM. The CDR3 is 16 amino acids. J was trimmed by 0 bases and V by 3 bases; bases with no gene match: 4. The CDR3 DNA reads TGTGCCAGCAGTTTGTACAGGGGAGCAACTAATGAAAAACTGTTTTTT. It encodes CASSLYRGATNEKLFF.

The chain links TRBV6-5 to TRBJ2-7; D perhaps matches TRBD2 (5 bases). The germline V gene encodes CDR1 MNHEY and CDR2 SVGAGI. The CDR3 has 14 amino acids. V was trimmed by 6 bases and J by 6 bases, leaving 18 bases between them. Written as DNA, the CDR3 is TGTGCCAGCAGCCCCGGGGTCGTTGGGCTCGAGCAGTACTTC. This sequence encodes CASSPGVVGLEQYF.

V is TRBV19 and J is TRBJ2-2; 7 nucleotides align to TRBD2. Germline CDR1 is LNHDA and CDR2 is SQIVND (reference sequence). This CDR3 spans 16 amino acids. The J segment lost 5 bases and the V segment lost 1 base, leaving 7 bases of the junction unmatched. This chain's CDR3 is CASSIGAGAATGELFF. The DNA of the CDR3 is TGTGCCAGTAGTATAGGGGCGGGAGCGGCGACCGGGGAGCTGTTTTTT.

The V and J genes are TRBV7-8 and TRBJ2-2, with 13 bases lining up with TRBD2. The CDR3 length is 19 residues. CDR1 SGHVS and CDR2 FQNEAQ come from the germline V gene. V was pared by 6 bases and J by 2 bases, with 12 bases of the junction left unmatched. CDR3 residues: CASRRRTSGSPTNTGELFF. The DNA for the CDR3 is TGTGCCAGCAGACGACGGACTAGCGGGAGCCCAACCAACACCGGGGAGCTGTTTTTT.